The 9 T cell receptor beta chains below come from one sample, sequenced in a study of blood T cell repertoires in COVID-19. The repertoire was sequenced with immunoSEQ multiplex PCR; TCRdb's copy has only in-frame clones and lacks some. The sample includes hundreds of thousands of clones, 88% seen only once; the top ten take 0.75% to 1%. Material: PBMCs or T cells enriched from blood (not recorded which). The receptors stem from a woman younger than 45 who had recovered from COVID-19.

This clone has a handful of counts. This chain connects TRBV27 to TRBJ2-1, with TRBD2 identical over 9 bases. V dropped 2 bases and J dropped 0; count of bases not matched to a gene: 11. This CDR3 comprises 19 residues. Germline V gene lookup returns CDR1 MNHEY and CDR2 SMNVEV (reference sequence). DNA of the CDR3: TGTGCCAGCAGTTTAGCCCCTCAGGTAGCGGGAGCCTCCTACAATGAGCAGTTCTTC. This encodes CASSLAPQVAGASYNEQFF.

The J gene is TRBJ2-1, the V gene TRBV5-1, with 10 nucleotides matching TRBD1. After removal of 4 bases from V and 12 bases from J, the junction contained 1 base not matched to a gene. Germline V gene sequence: CDR1 SGHRS, CDR2 YFSETQ. The CDR3 consists of 11 residues. CDR3 residues: CASSRDRGQFF. The CDR3 nucleotides are TGCGCCAGCAGCCGGGACAGGGGGCAGTTCTTC.

The chain is built from TRBV11-2 and TRBJ2-1; TRBD2 agrees at 8 bases. Per germline, CDR1 SGHAT and CDR2 FQNNGV. V was pared by 5 bases and J by 2 bases, with 5 bases of the junction left unmatched. This CDR3 region has 15 residues. The DNA for the CDR3 is TGTGCCAGCAGCAATATAGCGGGACCCTACAATGAGCAGTTCTTC. Protein: CASSNIAGPYNEQFF.

The V call is TRBV28, the J call TRBJ2-5, with TRBD2 as a possible D gene (5 bases). Trimming shortened V by 1 base and J by 2 bases, and 8 bases separated the two germline ends. The CDR3 is 14 residues long. Germline CDR1 and CDR2: MDHEN and SYDVKM. The CDR3 spells CASSLFSGQETQYF. The CDR3 DNA is TGTGCCAGCAGTTTATTCAGCGGACAAGAGACCCAGTACTTC.

The rearrangement uses TRBV7-9 and TRBJ1-6; the D gene is possibly TRBD1 (5 bases). V gave up 3 bases and J gave up 0 bases, with 9 bases separating them. The length of the CDR3 is 16 residues. Germline assignment: CDR1 SEHNR and CDR2 FQNEAQ (reference sequence). The CDR3 protein is CASSLGLSSYNSPLHF. The CDR3 coding sequence is TGTGCCAGCAGCTTGGGGCTAAGCTCCTATAATTCACCCCTCCACTTT. Supplemented by reference TRBV7-9 and TRBJ1-6, the full variable domain reads DTGVSQNPRHKITKRGQNVTFRCDPISEHNRLYWYRQTLGQGPEFLTYFQNEAQLEKSRLLSDRFSAERPKGSFSTLEIQRTEQGDSAMYLCASSLGLSSYNSPLHFGNGTRLTVT.

Ten or more counts support this clone. This chain links TRBV28 with TRBJ2-2, with 11 bases that match TRBD2. The J segment lost 4 bases and the V segment lost 2 bases, leaving 6 bases of the junction unmatched. CDR1 and CDR2 (germline): MDHEN, SYDVKM. CDR3 size: 17 residues. The CDR3 protein is CASSLRRLAGGTGELFF. CDR3 in DNA: TGTGCCAGCAGTTTAAGGCGGCTAGCGGGGGGCACCGGGGAGCTGTTTTTT. The complete variable domain, with remaining parts taken from reference TRBV28 and TRBJ2-2, reads DVKVTQSSRYLVKRTGEKVFLECVQDMDHENMFWYRQDPGLGLRLIYFSYDVKMKEKGDIPEGYSVSREKKERFSLILESASTNQTSMYLCASSLRRLAGGTGELFFGEGSRLTVL.

J is TRBJ1-6 and V is TRBV7-9; 8 bases are shared with TRBD1. Trimming removed 10 bases from V and 0 bases from J; junction bases left unmatched: 11. This CDR3 contains 17 residues. CDR1 is SEHNR and CDR2 is FQNEAQ in the germline V gene (reference sequence). CDR3 DNA sequence: TGTGCCATCACGCAGGGACAGGAAAGCTCCTATAATTCACCCCTCCACTTT. Its translation is CAITQGQESSYNSPLHF. The full variable domain, with the rest looked up from reference TRBV7-9 and TRBJ1-6, is DTGVSQNPRHKITKRGQNVTFRCDPISEHNRLYWYRQTLGQGPEFLTYFQNEAQLEKSRLLSDRFSAERPKGSFSTLEIQRTEQGDSAMYLCAITQGQESSYNSPLHFGNGTRLTVT.

This clone was seen a single time. V usage is TRBV28 and J usage is TRBJ1-5; 9 nucleotides match TRBD1. J was trimmed by 5 bases and V by 1 base; bases with no gene match: 9. Germline CDR1 and CDR2: MDHEN and SYDVKM. The CDR3 covers 17 residues. The CDR3 region has the DNA TGTGCCAGCAGTTTATATCGAGGACAGGGGTGGGATCAGCCCCAGCATTTT. It codes for CASSLYRGQGWDQPQHF.

This clone appeared a few times. This rearrangement joins TRBV15 to TRBJ2-1; D perhaps matches TRBD1 (6 bases). Trimming took 6 bases from V and 0 from J, leaving 15 bases between them. The CDR3 loop spans 16 amino acids. Germline loops: CDR1 LNHNV, CDR2 YYDKDF (reference sequence). As DNA, the CDR3 is TGTGCCACCAGAGCTCTAGTGACAGGCTCCTACAATGAGCAGTTCTTC. It codes for CATRALVTGSYNEQFF.